The 29 T cell receptor beta chains listed next were all sequenced from one sample in a study of cytomegalovirus exposure and HLA in healthy donors. The PCR made use of 60 Vbeta and 13 Jbeta primers. Profiling relied on immunoSEQ multiplex PCR, and the TCRdb table lists in-frame clones only, not all of them. The repertoire holds some 97,000 clones, with approximately 82% as singletons. Sequencing was carried out using PBMCs. Receptor source: a woman under 30 in good health and CMV-seronegative.

The chain links TRBV7-2 to TRBJ1-1; D might be TRBD1 (6 bases). V lost 5 bases to trimming and J lost 0 bases, with 22 bases between them. The CDR3 is 18 residues long. Germline CDR1 SGHTA, CDR2 FQGNSA. The CDR3 sequence is CASSHPQGRGHMNTEAFF. The CDR3 coding sequence is TGTGCCAGCAGCCACCCCCAGGGCAGGGGCCACATGAACACTGAAGCTTTCTTT.

The chain couples TRBV5-1 to TRBJ1-1, with TRBD1 matching over 12 bases. This CDR3 is 16 amino acids long. The germline V gene has CDR1 SGHRS and CDR2 YFSETQ. V dropped 0 bases and J dropped 5; count of bases not matched to a gene: 5. CDR3 DNA: TGCGCCAGCAGCTTGGGACGGGACAGGGGGCTAACTGAAGCTTTCTTT. Translation: CASSLGRDRGLTEAFF.

V gene TRBV9 combines with J gene TRBJ2-1, with TRBD1 matching over 11 bases. Per germline, CDR1 SGDLS and CDR2 YYNGEE. This CDR3 spans 14 amino acids. The ends lost 4 bases at V and 9 bases at J; junction bases unmatched: 6. The CDR3 DNA sequence: TGTGCCAGCAGCCCGAGGGGACAGGGGGGTGAGCAGTTCTTC. This codes for CASSPRGQGGEQFF. The variable domain in full, completed from reference TRBV9 and TRBJ2-1, reads DSGVTQTPKHLITATGQRVTLRCSPRSGDLSVYWYQQSLDQGLQFLIQYYNGEERAKGNILERFSAQQFPDLHSELNLSSLELGDSALYFCASSPRGQGGEQFFGPGTRLTVL.

The rearrangement links TRBV25-1 to TRBJ1-1; perhaps TRBD1 as D (5 bases). The V end lost 7 bases, the J end lost 1 base, and 7 bases lay between the germline ends. The CDR3 is 12 residues long. CDR1 and CDR2 from the germline V gene are MGHDK and SYGVNS. The CDR3 DNA follows: TGTGCCAGCACTCAGGGGAACACTGAAGCTTTCTTT. This gives the protein CASTQGNTEAFF.

Written as DNA, the CDR3 is TGTGCCAGTAGTCCGACAGGTCCCGGGACAGGGTCAGGCGGCTATGGCTACACCTTC. Encoded protein: CASSPTGPGTGSGGYGYTF. V and J are TRBV19 and TRBJ1-2; 9 bases are shared with TRBD1. Looked up from germline, CDR1 is LNHDA and CDR2 is SQIVND (reference sequence). This CDR3 has 19 amino acids. The V gene end was trimmed by 5 bases and the J gene end by 4 bases; junction bases not matched to a gene: 20.

This rearrangement joins TRBV28 to TRBJ2-7; TRBD1 matches at 7 bases. Germline V gene lookup returns CDR1 MDHEN and CDR2 SYDVKM. Trimming took 4 bases from V and 6 from J; bases not matched to a gene: 9. CDR3 length: 14 amino acids. CDR3 region: CASSYTGQSSEQYF. Written as DNA, the CDR3 is TGTGCCAGCAGTTACACGGGACAGAGCAGCGAGCAGTACTTC.

The V gene is TRBV4-2, the J gene TRBJ2-5; 12 bases map to TRBD2. V gave up 1 base and J gave up 1 base; unmatched junction bases: 4. Germline assignment: CDR1 LGHNA and CDR2 YNFKEQ. This CDR3 is built from 17 residues. The CDR3: CASSQGPSGRAQETQYF. DNA of the CDR3: TGTGCCAGCAGCCAAGGGCCTAGCGGGAGGGCCCAAGAGACCCAGTACTTC.

This chain connects TRBV5-1 to TRBJ1-5; 8 bases match TRBD1. This CDR3 has 16 residues. V was clipped by 6 bases and J by 0 bases; unmatched bases: 8. CDR1 and CDR2 from the germline V gene are SGHRS and YFSETQ. CDR3 protein: CASIGQGAYSNQPQHF. The CDR3 region has the DNA TGCGCCAGCATCGGACAGGGAGCTTATAGCAATCAGCCCCAGCATTTT. The variable domain in full, with the rest retrieved from reference TRBV5-1 and TRBJ1-5, is KAGVTQTPRYLIKTRGQQVTLSCSPISGHRSVSWYQQTPGQGLQFLFEYFSETQRNKGNFPGRFSGRQFSNSRSEMNVSTLELGDSALYLCASIGQGAYSNQPQHFGDGTRLSIL.

The chain joins TRBV27 to TRBJ2-7; 11 nucleotides line up with TRBD2. In germline, CDR1 is MNHEY, CDR2 SMNVEV (reference sequence). This CDR3 is built from 16 residues. The V segment lost 0 bases and the J segment 3 bases; nucleotides outside the gene matches: 4. The CDR3 DNA sequence: TGTGCCAGCAGTTTATCAGGACTAGCGGGTAACTACGAGCAGTACTTC. Translating gives CASSLSGLAGNYEQYF.

V and J are TRBV13 and TRBJ1-1; D not certain. The CDR3 has 12 residues. In germline, CDR1 is PRHDT, CDR2 FYEKMQ (reference sequence). With 5 bases removed from V and 3 bases from J, the gap between germline ends came to 7 bases. The DNA for the CDR3 is TGTGCCAGCAGCCTCGGGGACACTGAAGCTTTCTTT. This gives the protein CASSLGDTEAFF.

The genes are TRBV7-9 and TRBJ1-2; a weak D match, TRBD1 (6 bases). Per the germline V gene, CDR1 is SEHNR and CDR2 is FQNEAQ (reference sequence). V lost 3 bases to trimming and J lost 1 base, with 9 bases between them. The CDR3 totals 14 residues. The CDR3 nucleotides are TGTGCCAGCAGCTTTCCGGACAGTAACTATGGCTACACCTTC. Encoded protein: CASSFPDSNYGYTF.

The chain couples TRBV11-2 to TRBJ2-1; D is unresolved. The CDR3 loop spans 13 amino acids. V was cut by 6 bases and J by 4 bases, with 10 bases left in between. The germline V gene encodes CDR1 SGHAT and CDR2 FQNNGV. The CDR3 sequence: CASSENPYNEQFF. The CDR3 nucleotides are TGTGCCAGCAGTGAGAACCCTTACAATGAGCAGTTCTTC. Using reference TRBV11-2 and TRBJ2-1 for the parts outside the CDR3, the full variable domain is EAGVAQSPRYKIIEKRQSVAFWCNPISGHATLYWYQQILGQGPKLLIQFQNNGVVDDSQLPKDRFSAERLKGVDSTLKIQPAKLEDSAVYLCASSENPYNEQFFGPGTRLTVL.

The CDR3 loop is CASNEPRESYEQYF. Here the CDR3 DNA reads TGTGCCAGCAACGAGCCAAGGGAGTCCTACGAGCAGTACTTC. The V call is TRBV2, the J call TRBJ2-7; TRBD2 is a possible D gene (5 bases). The CDR3 extends over 14 amino acids. In germline, CDR1 is SNHLY, CDR2 FYNNEI. The V end lost 7 bases, the J end lost 1 base, and 14 bases lay between the germline ends.

J is TRBJ1-2 and V is TRBV19; 7 nucleotides line up with TRBD1. This CDR3 region has 14 residues. The V gene end was trimmed by 0 bases and the J gene end by 5 bases; junction bases not matched to a gene: 3. Germline V CDR1 and CDR2: LNHDA, SQIVND (reference sequence). The CDR3 loop reads CASSIENRGYGYTF. As DNA, the CDR3 is TGTGCCAGTAGTATAGAGAACAGGGGTTATGGCTACACCTTC.

The chain couples TRBV28 to TRBJ2-5; TRBD1 aligns across 11 bases. The V gene's germline CDR1 is MDHEN and CDR2 SYDVKM. V dropped 7 bases and J dropped 11; count of bases not matched to a gene: 12. The CDR3 consists of 14 residues. CDR3 DNA: TGTGCCAGCATCCTAGGACAGGGGGCTCGGGAGCAGTACTTC. Protein: CASILGQGAREQYF.

The chain carries TRBV19 and TRBJ2-7, with TRBD1 identical over 8 bases. Looked up from germline, CDR1 is LNHDA and CDR2 is SQIVND (reference sequence). The CDR3 loop spans 14 amino acids. Unmatched junction bases numbered 4, after V lost 4 bases and J lost 2 bases. The CDR3 reads CASSRTGGAYEQYF. CDR3 in DNA: TGTGCCAGTAGTAGAACAGGGGGTGCCTACGAGCAGTACTTC.

This rearrangement joins TRBV7-8 to TRBJ2-2, with D possibly being TRBD2 (5 bases). The germline CDR1 and CDR2 sequences are SGHVS and FQNEAQ. The CDR3 runs 15 residues. The V gene lost 3 bases and the J gene lost 6 bases, with 14 bases spanning the gap. The CDR3 region is CASSFRLASAGELFF. The CDR3, as DNA: TGTGCCAGCAGCTTTCGTCTAGCCTCAGCCGGGGAGCTGTTTTTT.

The chain combines TRBV7-9 with TRBJ2-3; D gene unclear. Germline V gene sequence: CDR1 SEHNR, CDR2 FQNEAQ (reference sequence). This CDR3 has 13 amino acids. V lost 2 bases, J lost 4 bases, and 7 bases lay in between. In nucleotides, the CDR3 is TGTGCCAGCAGCTTATTGGGCGCAGATACGCAGTATTTT. It translates to CASSLLGADTQYF.

The rearrangement links TRBV4-1 to TRBJ1-1; maybe TRBD1 (5 bases). The V gene lost 6 bases and the J gene lost 0 bases, with 14 bases spanning the gap. Germline-derived CDR1 and CDR2 are MGHRA and YSYEKL. The CDR3 extends over 15 amino acids. CDR3: CASRSGWAMNTEAFF. The DNA for the CDR3 is TGCGCCAGCAGATCAGGGTGGGCCATGAACACTGAAGCTTTCTTT.

This chain uses TRBV4-3 with TRBJ1-2; D call uncertain. V was pared by 1 base and J by 7 bases, with 10 bases between. The germline CDR1 and CDR2 sequences are LGHNA and YSLEER. The CDR3 consists of 13 residues. The CDR3 nucleotides are TGCGCCAGCAGCCAAGGACCGGGAGCTGGCTACACCTTC. This gives the protein CASSQGPGAGYTF.

The V gene is TRBV7-9, the J gene TRBJ2-7; 8 positions match TRBD1. Germline V gene sequence: CDR1 SEHNR, CDR2 FQNEAQ (reference sequence). The CDR3 has 14 residues. The V and J ends lost 0 bases and 9 bases, in that order; junction bases with no gene match: 7. Here the CDR3 reads CASSLATGGFRQYF. In DNA, the CDR3 is TGTGCCAGCAGCTTAGCAACAGGGGGTTTTCGGCAGTACTTC. Full variable domain (missing parts from reference TRBV7-9 and TRBJ2-7): DTGVSQNPRHKITKRGQNVTFRCDPISEHNRLYWYRQTLGQGPEFLTYFQNEAQLEKSRLLSDRFSAERPKGSFSTLEIQRTEQGDSAMYLCASSLATGGFRQYFGPGTRLTVT.

The V call is TRBV14, the J call TRBJ2-7; a weak D match, TRBD2 (6 bases). The CDR3 is made up of 14 amino acids. Trimming cost V 4 bases and J 5 bases, with 15 bases left between them. Per the germline V gene, CDR1 is SGHDN and CDR2 is FVKESK. For the CDR3, the DNA is TGTGCCAGCAGCCCGGCCGGGGGTTATCACGAGCAGTACTTC. Protein sequence: CASSPAGGYHEQYF. Together with reference TRBV14 and TRBJ2-7, the CDR3 gives the full variable domain: EAGVTQFPSHSVIEKGQTVTLRCDPISGHDNLYWYRRVMGKEIKFLLHFVKESKQDESGMPNNRFLAERTGGTYSTLKVQPAELEDSGVYFCASSPAGGYHEQYFGPGTRLTVT.

In its sample, this clone was seen a few times. The chain uses TRBV6-5 and TRBJ1-1; TRBD1 matches 9 bases. Germline V lookup: CDR1 MNHEY, CDR2 SVGAGI. V shed 6 bases and J 5 bases; nucleotides not matched to a gene: 4. The length of the CDR3 is 13 residues. This chain's CDR3 is CASSDGTGTEAFF. CDR3 nucleotide sequence: TGTGCCAGCAGCGACGGGACAGGGACTGAAGCTTTCTTT.

CDR3 region: CASSRGYETEAFF. As DNA, the CDR3 is TGCGCCAGCAGCAGGGGTTACGAGACTGAAGCTTTCTTT. The V call is TRBV5-1, the J call TRBJ1-1, with D possibly TRBD1 on 5 matching bases. CDR1 is SGHRS, CDR2 YFSETQ, per germline. The CDR3 is 13 residues long. V lost 4 bases to trimming and J lost 5 bases, with 12 bases between them. Using reference TRBV5-1 and TRBJ1-1 for the parts outside the CDR3, the full variable domain is KAGVTQTPRYLIKTRGQQVTLSCSPISGHRSVSWYQQTPGQGLQFLFEYFSETQRNKGNFPGRFSGRQFSNSRSEMNVSTLELGDSALYLCASSRGYETEAFFGQGTRLTVV.

The chain joins TRBV9 to TRBJ1-5; maybe TRBD1 (6 bases). Trimming pared 1 base from V and 6 bases from J, leaving 11 bases between. Per the germline V gene, CDR1 is SGDLS and CDR2 is YYNGEE. The CDR3 runs 14 residues. CDR3 sequence: CASSVRGEGQPQHF. Written as DNA, the CDR3 is TGTGCCAGCAGCGTAAGGGGGGAGGGTCAGCCCCAGCATTTT.

The CDR3 here is CASSQDPGGSTGELFF. CDR3 DNA: TGTGCCAGCAGCCAAGATCCGGGAGGGAGCACCGGGGAGCTGTTTTTT. The V and J genes are TRBV4-2 and TRBJ2-2; 8 bases are shared with TRBD2. This CDR3 spans 16 amino acids. Germline-derived CDR1 and CDR2 are LGHNA and YNFKEQ. J gave up 4 bases and V 0 bases, and 4 bases lay outside the gene matches.

Here the CDR3 DNA reads TGCGCCAGCAGCTCGCAGACCCGGGACACCAACACCGGGGAGCTGTTTTTT. Its translation: CASSSQTRDTNTGELFF. The chain has TRBV5-1 and TRBJ2-2; weak D call: TRBD1 (6 bases). Germline V gives CDR1 SGHRS, CDR2 YFSETQ. Trimming took off 3 bases at V and 2 bases at J, with 17 bases between the two ends. There are 17 residues in the CDR3.

The rearrangement uses TRBV9 and TRBJ2-1; no clear D gene. The CDR3 consists of 13 residues. Per the germline V gene, CDR1 is SGDLS and CDR2 is YYNGEE. Trimming stripped 4 bases from V and 6 bases from J, with 11 bases between. The CDR3 reads CASSPSVLNEQFF. The CDR3, as DNA: TGTGCCAGCAGCCCAAGCGTGCTCAATGAGCAGTTCTTC.

Note on this clone: The identical CDR3 is also encoded by other nucleotide sequences in the sample. V is TRBV7-9 and J is TRBJ2-3; perhaps TRBD2 as D (6 bases). The CDR3 runs to 14 residues. Trimming cost V 5 bases and J 6 bases, with 15 bases left between them. Germline V gene sequence: CDR1 SEHNR, CDR2 FQNEAQ (reference sequence). The CDR3 coding sequence is TGTGCCAGCAGCCATCCCATTCGGGAGGATACGCAGTATTTT. Protein product: CASSHPIREDTQYF.